The 9 T cell receptor beta chains below all came from one sample that was sequenced in a study of cytomegalovirus exposure and HLA in healthy donors. The protocol was immunoSEQ multiplex PCR, while the TCRdb copy is restricted to in-frame clones and leaves out a portion. Of about 98,000 clones detected, approximately 84% appear once; the ten largest clones hold around 6%. Specimen: PBMCs. Every receptor here comes from a man younger than 35 in good health and CMV-seropositive.

The chain uses TRBV28 and TRBJ2-5; 13 bases map to TRBD2. Trimming cost V 5 bases and J 7 bases; bases outside gene matches: 7. The germline gives CDR1 MDHEN, CDR2 SYDVKM. This CDR3 contains 15 residues. This CDR3 is CASSIQLAGGATQYF. The CDR3 DNA reads as TGTGCCAGCAGTATACAACTAGCGGGAGGGGCGACCCAGTACTTC.

V and J are TRBV10-1 and TRBJ2-5, with D perhaps TRBD2 (6 bases). With 6 bases removed from V and 2 bases from J, the gap between germline ends came to 25 bases. Germline V gene sequence: CDR1 WNHNN, CDR2 SYGVQD (reference sequence). This CDR3 has 18 amino acids. The CDR3 DNA reads TGCGCCAGCAGGACTAGTTACCGATCAACCCGAATACAAGAGACCCAGTACTTC. This encodes CASRTSYRSTRIQETQYF.

The chain uses TRBV27 and TRBJ2-2, with D hard to call. Germline V gives CDR1 MNHEY, CDR2 SMNVEV (reference sequence). Trimming took 3 bases from V and 6 from J, leaving 5 bases between them. This CDR3 has 12 amino acids. DNA for the CDR3: TGTGCCAGCAGTTTTCGCGCCGGGGAGCTGTTTTTT. Encoded protein: CASSFRAGELFF.

The chain combines TRBV7-2 with TRBJ2-3, with 11 bases fitting TRBD2. The CDR3 sequence is 14 residues long. V gave up 7 bases and J gave up 6 bases; unmatched junction bases: 6. CDR1 is SGHTA, CDR2 FQGNSA, per germline. In nucleotides, the CDR3 is TGTGCCAGCAAGCTAGCGGGGGGTTTTGATACGCAGTATTTT. This codes for CASKLAGGFDTQYF.

The rearrangement joins TRBV28 to TRBJ1-5, with D possibly TRBD1 on 5 matching bases. Germline CDR1 and CDR2: MDHEN and SYDVKM. This CDR3 contains 16 residues. The germline V and J ends were trimmed by 3 bases and 2 bases, with 14 bases remaining between them. The CDR3 DNA reads TGTGCCAGCAGTTTTTTAACGCAGGGCCGCAATCAGCCCCAGCATTTT. Protein: CASSFLTQGRNQPQHF.

The chain joins TRBV13 to TRBJ2-7; D perhaps matches TRBD1 (5 bases). This CDR3 is 14 amino acids long. Germline V gene lookup returns CDR1 PRHDT and CDR2 FYEKMQ (reference sequence). The ends were cut back, 5 bases at V and 3 bases at J, with 14 bases in the middle. This CDR3 reads CASSRMGRLYEQYF. CDR3 DNA: TGTGCCAGCAGCCGCATGGGGCGTCTCTACGAGCAGTACTTC.

The chain combines TRBV10-3 with TRBJ1-5; TRBD1 agrees at 7 bases. J lost 2 bases, V lost 2 bases, and 3 bases had no gene match. Germline V gene sequence: CDR1 ENHRY, CDR2 SYGVKD. This CDR3 is built from 15 residues. This CDR3 reads CAISEDRVGNQPQHF. Here the CDR3 DNA reads TGTGCCATCAGTGAGGACAGGGTTGGCAATCAGCCCCAGCATTTT.

The chain combines TRBV11-3 with TRBJ1-4; D unclear. The germline V and J ends were trimmed by 1 base and 6 bases, with 9 bases remaining between them. The CDR3 has 14 residues. CDR1 is SGHNT and CDR2 is YENEEA in the germline V gene. The CDR3 region is CASSLVQQDEKLFF. Written as DNA, the CDR3 is TGTGCCAGCAGCTTAGTACAGCAAGATGAAAAACTGTTTTTT.

This clone was recorded a few times. This chain links TRBV5-1 with TRBJ1-4, with D perhaps TRBD1 (6 bases). Deletions cut 2 bases from V and 8 bases from J, with 13 bases between. From germline, CDR1 is SGHRS and CDR2 YFSETQ. This CDR3 is 14 amino acids long. The CDR3 region has the DNA TGCGCCAGCAGCTTTCGAGGGGGAAGGGAAAAACTGTTTTTT. Residues: CASSFRGGREKLFF.